This section outlines one TCR beta chain sequence together with its context. This entry is derived from a study of blood T cell repertoires in COVID-19. Assay: immunoSEQ multiplex PCR; the TCRdb copy retains only in-frame clones and omits some. The sample lists more than 45,000 clones; 80% to 90% were seen once. The clonotype comes from a human donor in a cohort sampled during active COVID-19. The specimen was peripheral blood.

The CDR3 region is CASSVSSGGAIGETQYF. In DNA, the CDR3 is TGTGCCAGCAGCGTATCTAGCGGGGGGGCCATAGGAGAGACCCAGTACTTC. The chain combines TRBV9 with TRBJ2-5; 12 positions agree with TRBD2. CDR1 and CDR2 (germline): SGDLS, YYNGEE. The length of the CDR3 is 17 residues. The junction had 8 bases not matched to a gene; V was cut back by 1 base and J by 4 bases. The whole variable domain, remainder taken from reference TRBV9 and TRBJ2-5, is DSGVTQTPKHLITATGQRVTLRCSPRSGDLSVYWYQQSLDQGLQFLIQYYNGEERAKGNILERFSAQQFPDLHSELNLSSLELGDSALYFCASSVSSGGAIGETQYFGPGTRLLVL.